In this sample, the clone carrying this T cell receptor beta chain turned up a few times. Its target is not known. The sample is drawn from a study of CD8 T cell repertoires and HIV-1 epitope variants. In the study overall: Each of Twenty-five Gag and Nef epitope peptides stimulated a separate culture. T cells were cultured for 9 to 11 days with cytokines added on days 3 and 7. Enriched T cells were co-cultured with equal autologous T cell-negative cells. Study-wide findings and caveats: Only beta chains were identified, marking proliferation to antigen, not function.

The CDR3 length is 12 residues. V shed 5 bases and J shed 6 bases, with 8 bases lying between them. Germline loops: CDR1 MNHEY, CDR2 SVGAGI. The data were produced by immunoSEQ multiplex PCR, yet TCRdb's version contains in-frame clones alone and is incomplete. Seen here are 4,900 or so clones, about 65% observed once, and the top ten hold roughly two fifths. The chain combines TRBV6-5 with TRBJ2-1; D is uncertain. The source material was cultured CD8+ T cells derived from PBMCs. This clonotype was obtained from a male donor with HIV. Written as DNA, the CDR3 is TGTGCCAGCAGTACCACTACCAATGAGCAGTTCTTC. It translates to CASSTTTNEQFF.